The rows below give T cell receptor beta chains drawn from one sample of a study of blood T cell repertoires in COVID-19. The method was immunoSEQ multiplex PCR; TCRdb's version includes in-frame clones alone and lacks a portion of them. The sample contains approximately 76,000 clones, around nine tenths of which appear only once. The material sequenced was peripheral blood. Receptor source: a man aged 30 to 45 with acute or convalescent COVID-19. CDR3s include the opening cysteine and the closing phenylalanine or tryptophan. D genes are given only for firm matches. Size is stated for part of the rows, as once, few or many counts, or as a class when the clone is expanded.

>TRBJ2-1|TRBD1|NA|TRBV27
CASSDQAGTDSYNEQFF
TGTGCCAGCAGCGACCAGGCCGGGACAGACTCCTACAATGAGCAGTTCTTC
>TRBJ2-1|TRBD2|NA|TRBV30
CAWSVNLGLAGLHEQFF
TGTGCCTGGAGTGTAAACTTGGGACTAGCGGGATTACATGAGCAGTTCTTC
>TRBJ1-2|NA|NA|TRBV7-8
CASSLQGYDGYTF
TGTGCCAGCAGCTTACAGGGGTACGACGGCTACACCTTC
>TRBJ2-7|NA|NA|TRBV5-6
CASSIGLGAYEQYF
TGTGCCAGCAGCATTGGGCTCGGGGCCTACGAGCAGTACTTC
>TRBJ1-1|NA|NA|TRBV7-3
CASSLSVGHTEAFF
TGTGCCAGCAGCTTAAGTGTGGGGCACACTGAAGCTTTCTTT
>TRBJ1-2|TRBD1|few|TRBV19
CASSPRDRESGYTF
TGTGCCAGCAGCCCCCGGGACAGGGAGAGCGGCTACACCTTC
>TRBJ1-3|NA|NA|TRBV7-6
CASSLAADGNTIYF
TGTGCCAGCAGCTTAGCGGCTGATGGAAACACCATATATTTT
>TRBJ2-3|TRBD2|NA|TRBV3-1/TRBV3-2
CASRRRGAGGTDTQYF
TGTGCCAGCAGGCGGAGAGGGGCGGGAGGGACAGATACGCAGTATTTT
>TRBJ2-5|NA|NA|TRBV11-1
CASSEDRGQTQYF
TGTGCCAGCAGCGAAGATAGGGGCCAGACCCAGTACTTC
>TRBJ2-3|NA|NA|TRBV14
CASSQDRAGAQYF
TGTGCCAGCAGCCAAGATAGGGCAGGGGCGCAGTATTTT
>TRBJ1-1|NA|NA|TRBV14
CASSAQLNTEAFF
TGTGCCAGCAGCGCACAGTTGAACACTGAAGCTTTCTTT